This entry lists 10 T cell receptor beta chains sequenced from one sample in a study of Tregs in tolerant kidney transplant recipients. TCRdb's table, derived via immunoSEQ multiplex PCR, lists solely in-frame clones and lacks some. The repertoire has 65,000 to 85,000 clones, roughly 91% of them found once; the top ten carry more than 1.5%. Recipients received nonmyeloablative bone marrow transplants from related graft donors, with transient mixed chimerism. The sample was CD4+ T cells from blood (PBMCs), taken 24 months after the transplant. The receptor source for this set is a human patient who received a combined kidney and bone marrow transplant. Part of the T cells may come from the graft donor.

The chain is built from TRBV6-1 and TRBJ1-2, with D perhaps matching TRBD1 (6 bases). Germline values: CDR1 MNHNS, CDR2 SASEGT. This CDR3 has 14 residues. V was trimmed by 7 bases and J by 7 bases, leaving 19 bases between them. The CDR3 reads CASNRQDRLGGYTF. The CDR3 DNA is TGTGCCAGCAATCGACAGGATAGACTGGGTGGCTACACCTTC.

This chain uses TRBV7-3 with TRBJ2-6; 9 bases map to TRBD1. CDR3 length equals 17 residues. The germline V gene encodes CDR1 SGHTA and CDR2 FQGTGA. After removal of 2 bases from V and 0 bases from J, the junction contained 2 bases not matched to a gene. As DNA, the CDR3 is TGTGCCAGCAGCTTAGGGACAGGGTACTCTGGGGCCAACGTCCTGACTTTC. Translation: CASSLGTGYSGANVLTF.

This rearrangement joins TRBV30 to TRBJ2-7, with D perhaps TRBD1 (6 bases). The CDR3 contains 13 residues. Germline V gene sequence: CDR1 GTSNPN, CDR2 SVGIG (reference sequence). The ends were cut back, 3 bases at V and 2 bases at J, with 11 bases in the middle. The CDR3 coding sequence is TGTGCCTGGAGCAGGGGACGGACCTACGAGCAGTACTTC. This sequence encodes CAWSRGRTYEQYF.

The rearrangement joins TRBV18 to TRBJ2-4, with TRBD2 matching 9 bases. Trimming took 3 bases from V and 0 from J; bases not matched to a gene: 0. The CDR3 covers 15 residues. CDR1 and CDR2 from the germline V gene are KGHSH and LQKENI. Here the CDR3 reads CASSPSGRAKNIQYF. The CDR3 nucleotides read TGTGCCAGCTCACCTAGCGGGAGAGCCAAAAACATTCAGTACTTC.

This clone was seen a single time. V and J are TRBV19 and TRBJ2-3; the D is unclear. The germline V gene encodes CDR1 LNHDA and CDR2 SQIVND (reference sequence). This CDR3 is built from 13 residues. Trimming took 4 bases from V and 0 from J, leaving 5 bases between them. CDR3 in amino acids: CASSSQSTDTQYF. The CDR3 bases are TGTGCCAGTAGTAGTCAGAGCACAGATACGCAGTATTTT.

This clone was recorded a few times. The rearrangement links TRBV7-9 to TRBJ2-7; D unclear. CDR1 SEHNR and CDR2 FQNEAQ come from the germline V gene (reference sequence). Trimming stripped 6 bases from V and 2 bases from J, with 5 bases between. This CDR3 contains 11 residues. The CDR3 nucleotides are TGTGCCAGCAGTTCAACCTACGAGCAGTACTTC. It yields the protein CASSSTYEQYF.

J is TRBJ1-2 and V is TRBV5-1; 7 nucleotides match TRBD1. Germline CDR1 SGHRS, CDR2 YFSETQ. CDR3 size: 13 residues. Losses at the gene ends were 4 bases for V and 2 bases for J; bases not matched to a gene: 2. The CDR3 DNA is TGCGCCAGCAGCCGACAGGGCAACTATGGCTACACCTTC. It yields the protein CASSRQGNYGYTF. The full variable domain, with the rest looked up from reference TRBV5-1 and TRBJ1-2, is KAGVTQTPRYLIKTRGQQVTLSCSPISGHRSVSWYQQTPGQGLQFLFEYFSETQRNKGNFPGRFSGRQFSNSRSEMNVSTLELGDSALYLCASSRQGNYGYTFGSGTRLTVV.

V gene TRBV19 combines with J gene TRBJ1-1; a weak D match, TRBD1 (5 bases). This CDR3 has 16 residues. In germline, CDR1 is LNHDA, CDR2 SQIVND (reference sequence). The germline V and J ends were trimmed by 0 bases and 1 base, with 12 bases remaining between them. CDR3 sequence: CASSIEALTGNTEAFF. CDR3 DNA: TGTGCCAGTAGTATAGAGGCGCTAACAGGGAACACTGAAGCTTTCTTT.

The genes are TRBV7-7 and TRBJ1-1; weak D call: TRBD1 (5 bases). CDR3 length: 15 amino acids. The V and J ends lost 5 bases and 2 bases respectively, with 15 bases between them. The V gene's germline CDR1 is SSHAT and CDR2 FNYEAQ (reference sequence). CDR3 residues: CASSPPQGLNTEAFF. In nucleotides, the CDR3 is TGTGCCAGCAGCCCCCCTCAGGGTCTAAACACTGAAGCTTTCTTT.

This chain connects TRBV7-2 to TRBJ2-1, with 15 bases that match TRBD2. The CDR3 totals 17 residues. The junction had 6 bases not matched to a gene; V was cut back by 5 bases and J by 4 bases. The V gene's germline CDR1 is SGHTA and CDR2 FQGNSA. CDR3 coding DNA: TGTGCCAGCAGCCGGACTAGCGGGAGGGATGCATACAATGAGCAGTTCTTC. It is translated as CASSRTSGRDAYNEQFF.